The 4 T cell receptor beta chains below were found in one sample sequenced in a study of T cell repertoires in cytomegalovirus infection. These receptors' antigens are unknown. Each CDR3 protein gets one entry after TCRdb re-called the reads with MiXCR. The table records roughly 100,000 distinct CDR3 sequences, around 40% of them present only once. The sample consisted of CD8+ T cells from cultured PBMCs, taken from culture after CMV antigen stimulation. All receptors come from a human donor in good health (CMV status not recorded). Some clones in this sample may be carry-over from other donors' samples.

This clonotype was seen ten or more times. The chain has TRBV10-3 and TRBJ1-1; D is unclear. Germline V gives CDR1 ENHRY, CDR2 SYGVKD. The CDR3 spans 11 residues. V lost 5 bases and J 3 bases, leaving 4 bases between the germline ends. CDR3 nucleotide sequence: TGTGCCATCAGTATGGACACTGAAGCTTTCTTT. Its protein is CAISMDTEAFF.

V gene TRBV12-3 or TRBV12-4 combines with J gene TRBJ1-2; D not certain. There are 12 residues in the CDR3. The V gene lost 7 bases and the J gene lost 7 bases, with 13 bases spanning the gap. The CDR3 DNA reads as TGTGCCAGCACCCTAGGAGGGTCTGGCTACACCTTC. Translated: CASTLGGSGYTF.

This clonotype came up a few times. The chain is built from TRBV10-3 and TRBJ1-4; 7 bases are a match to TRBD1. Germline lookup yields CDR1 ENHRY and CDR2 SYGVKD. The CDR3 is 13 residues long. After removal of 4 bases from V and 8 bases from J, the junction contained 4 bases not matched to a gene. The CDR3 sequence: CAISGGTEEKLFF. Here the CDR3 DNA reads TGTGCCATCAGTGGCGGGACAGAAGAAAAACTGTTTTTT.

This clonotype has more than one count but fewer than ten. This sequence joins TRBV27 and TRBJ1-5, with D perhaps TRBD1 (5 bases). CDR1 and CDR2 from the germline V gene are MNHEY and SMNVEV (reference sequence). The V end was cut by 8 bases, the J end by 1 base, with 18 bases between. This CDR3 is 16 amino acids long. The CDR3 region is CASQGAGSSSNQPQHF. In DNA, the CDR3 is TGTGCCAGCCAAGGGGCAGGGTCGAGCAGCAATCAGCCCCAGCATTTT.